This entry describes one T cell receptor beta chain. Its target is not known. This entry belongs to a study of tumor-infiltrating lymphocytes in localized non-small cell lung cancer. Study-level results: TCR sequencing covered a subset of patients with enough tissue.

The CDR3 runs to 17 residues. Germline V CDR1 and CDR2: SGHDT, YYEEEE. Trimming took off 2 bases at V and 5 bases at J, with 22 bases between the two ends. Method: immunoSEQ multiplex PCR; TCRdb's copy keeps in-frame clones and lacks some. Here the sample spans more than 9,500 clones, 78% being singletons. Sequenced input: lung tumor tissue. The TCR comes from a human donor with non-small cell lung cancer. The chain links TRBV5-6 to TRBJ1-1; D is perhaps TRBD1 (6 bases). The DNA of the CDR3 is TGTGCCAGCAGCTTACGTCAACAGGGTATCCAAGGGACTGAAGCTTTCTTT. Its protein is CASSLRQQGIQGTEAFF.